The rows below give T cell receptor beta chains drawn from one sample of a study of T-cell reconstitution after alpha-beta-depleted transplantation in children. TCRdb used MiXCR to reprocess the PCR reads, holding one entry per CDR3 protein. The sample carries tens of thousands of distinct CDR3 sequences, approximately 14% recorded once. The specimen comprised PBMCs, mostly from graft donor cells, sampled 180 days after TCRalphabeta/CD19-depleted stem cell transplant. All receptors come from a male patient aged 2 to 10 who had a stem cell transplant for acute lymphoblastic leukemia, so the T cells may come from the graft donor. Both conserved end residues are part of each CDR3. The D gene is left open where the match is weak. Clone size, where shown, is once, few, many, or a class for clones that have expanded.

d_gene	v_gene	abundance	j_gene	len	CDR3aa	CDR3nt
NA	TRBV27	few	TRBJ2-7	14	CASSLRGHRRGQYF	TGTGCCAGCAGTTTACGAGGGCACCGGCGGGGGCAGTACTTC
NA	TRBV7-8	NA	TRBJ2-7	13	CASSFPGAYEQYF	TGTGCCAGCAGCTTCCCCGGTGCCTACGAGCAGTACTTC
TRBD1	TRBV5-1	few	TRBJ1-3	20	CASSFGAGTGSFFSGNTIYF	TGCGCCAGCAGTTTTGGCGCCGGGACAGGGAGTTTTTTCTCTGGAAACACCATATATTTT
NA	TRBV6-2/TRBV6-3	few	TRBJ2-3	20	CASSYSSREVGGGQGDTQYF	TGTGCCAGCAGTTACTCGAGCAGGGAGGTCGGCGGGGGCCAGGGAGATACGCAGTATTTT
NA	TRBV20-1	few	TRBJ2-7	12	CSASNVLYEQYF	TGCAGTGCTAGCAACGTTCTCTACGAGCAGTACTTC
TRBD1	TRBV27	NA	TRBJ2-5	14	CASSLDRVHQTQYF	TGTGCCAGCAGTTTGGACAGGGTTCATCAGACCCAGTACTTC
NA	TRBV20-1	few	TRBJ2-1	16	CSASGTTQGSYNEQFF	TGCAGTGCCTCCGGGACGACGCAAGGCTCCTACAATGAGCAGTTCTTC
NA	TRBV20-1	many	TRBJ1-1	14	CSADQGFWYTEAFF	TGCAGTGCGGACCAGGGTTTTTGGTACACTGAAGCTTTCTTT
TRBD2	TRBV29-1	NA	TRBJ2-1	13	CSLRDYPFNEQFF	TGCAGCTTAAGGGACTACCCCTTTAATGAGCAGTTCTTC
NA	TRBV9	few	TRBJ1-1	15	CASSVIRASPTEAFF	TGTGCCAGCAGCGTAATCCGGGCCTCACCCACTGAAGCTTTCTTT
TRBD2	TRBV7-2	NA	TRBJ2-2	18	CASSWGLAGGPNTGELFF	TGTGCCAGCAGCTGGGGACTAGCGGGGGGGCCGAACACCGGGGAGCTGTTTTTT
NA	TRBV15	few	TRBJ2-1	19	CATSRDRGGGLYSYNEQFF	TGTGCCACCAGCAGAGATAGAGGGGGAGGACTCTATTCCTACAATGAGCAGTTCTTC
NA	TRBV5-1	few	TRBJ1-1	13	CASSFLVNTEAFF	TGCGCCAGCAGTTTCCTCGTGAACACTGAAGCTTTCTTT
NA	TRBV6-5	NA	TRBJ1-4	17	CASSYSIRNRENEKLFF	TGTGCCAGCAGTTACTCGATAAGGAACAGGGAGAATGAAAAACTGTTTTTT
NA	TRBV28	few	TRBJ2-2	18	CASSFHKTLESYTGELFF	TGTGCCAGCAGTTTCCACAAGACCCTCGAGTCTTATACCGGGGAGCTGTTTTTT
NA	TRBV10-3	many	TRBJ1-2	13	CAISYVGNYGYTF	TGTGCCATCAGCTACGTTGGTAACTATGGCTACACCTTC
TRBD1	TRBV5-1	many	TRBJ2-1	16	CASSSGQGAGYNEQFF	TGCGCCAGCAGCTCGGGACAGGGGGCAGGTTACAATGAGCAGTTCTTC
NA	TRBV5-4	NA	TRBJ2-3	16	CASSVGRPSSTDTQYF	TGTGCCAGCAGCGTGGGACGGCCTTCTAGCACAGATACGCAGTATTTT
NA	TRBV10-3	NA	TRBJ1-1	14	CAISKGVGNTEAFF	TGTGCCATCAGCAAGGGAGTTGGCAACACTGAAGCTTTCTTT
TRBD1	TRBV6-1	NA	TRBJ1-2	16	CASTKKDPDRGGGYTF	TGTGCCAGCACTAAGAAAGATCCGGACAGGGGAGGAGGCTACACCTTC
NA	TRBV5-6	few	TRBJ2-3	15	CASSLRGPSTDTQYF	TGTGCCAGCAGCTTAAGGGGACCAAGCACAGATACGCAGTATTTT
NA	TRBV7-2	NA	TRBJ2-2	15	CASSSSRLGTGELFF	TGTGCCAGCAGCTCCTCGCGCCTCGGGACCGGGGAGCTGTTTTTT
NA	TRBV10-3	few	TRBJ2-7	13	CAISPFIAYEQYF	TGTGCCATCAGCCCCTTTATTGCCTACGAGCAGTACTTC
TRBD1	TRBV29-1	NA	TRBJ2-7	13	CSAGDRGSYEQYF	TGCAGCGCTGGGGACAGGGGGAGTTACGAGCAGTACTTC
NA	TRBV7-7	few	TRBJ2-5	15	CASSLAGTAQETQYF	TGTGCTAGCAGCTTAGCGGGGACAGCCCAAGAGACCCAGTACTTC
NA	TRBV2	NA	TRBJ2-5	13	CASSPRTEETQYF	TGTGCCAGCAGTCCCCGGACAGAAGAGACCCAGTACTTC
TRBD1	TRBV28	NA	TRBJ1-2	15	CASSPLRETGGGYTF	TGTGCCAGCAGTCCTCTCAGGGAAACAGGGGGTGGCTACACCTTC
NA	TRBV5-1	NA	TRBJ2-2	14	CASSGRKDTGELFF	TGCGCCAGCAGCGGGCGAAAAGACACCGGGGAGCTGTTTTTT
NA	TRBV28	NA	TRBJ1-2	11	CASRSAGGYTF	TGTGCCAGCAGATCGGCGGGCGGCTACACCTTC
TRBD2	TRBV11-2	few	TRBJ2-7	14	CASGYTSASYEQYF	TGTGCCAGCGGCTATACTAGCGCCTCCTACGAGCAGTACTTC
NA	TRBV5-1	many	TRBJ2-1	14	CASSVQPSFLEQFF	TGCGCCAGCAGCGTCCAGCCCTCATTTCTTGAGCAGTTCTTC
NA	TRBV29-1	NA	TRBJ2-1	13	CSVALRLDYEQFF	TGCAGCGTTGCCCTGCGCCTGGACTATGAGCAGTTCTTC
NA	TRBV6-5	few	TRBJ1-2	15	CASSYSGGYNYGYTF	TGTGCCAGCAGTTACTCAGGAGGGTACAACTATGGCTACACCTTC
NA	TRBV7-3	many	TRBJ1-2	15	CASSTRAGPPYGYTF	TGTGCCAGCAGCACCCGAGCAGGACCACCCTATGGCTACACCTTC
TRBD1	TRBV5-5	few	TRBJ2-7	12	CASSPTDRGRDF	TGTGCCAGCAGCCCTACCGACAGGGGGCGAGACTTC
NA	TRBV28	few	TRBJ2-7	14	CASSVPGLSYEQYF	TGTGCCAGCAGCGTACCGGGTCTCTCCTACGAGCAGTACTTC
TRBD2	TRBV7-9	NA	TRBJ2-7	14	CASSLAGGPGEQYF	TGTGCCAGCAGCTTAGCGGGAGGGCCGGGGGAGCAGTACTTC
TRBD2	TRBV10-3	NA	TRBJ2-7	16	CAISEPSGRGTYEQYF	TGTGCCATCAGTGAACCTAGCGGGAGAGGGACCTACGAGCAGTACTTC
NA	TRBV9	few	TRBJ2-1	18	CASSVFDVGVFSYNEQFF	TGTGCCAGCAGCGTATTTGATGTGGGAGTTTTCTCCTACAATGAGCAGTTCTTC
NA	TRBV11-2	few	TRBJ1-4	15	CASSLARLPNEKLFF	TGTGCCAGCAGCTTAGCTCGGCTGCCTAATGAAAAACTGTTTTTT
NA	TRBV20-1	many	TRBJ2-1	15	CSASGGQTLYNEQFF	TGCAGTGCTAGCGGCGGGCAGACCCTTTACAATGAGCAGTTCTTC
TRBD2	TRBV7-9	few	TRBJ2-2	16	CASSFRRGRNTGELFF	TGTGCCAGCAGCTTCCGGCGGGGGAGAAACACCGGGGAGCTGTTTTTT
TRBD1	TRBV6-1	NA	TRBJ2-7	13	CASTGTGGYEQYF	TGTGCCAGCACAGGGACAGGGGGTTACGAGCAGTACTTC
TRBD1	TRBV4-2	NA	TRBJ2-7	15	CASSHPGQGAYEQYF	TGTGCCAGCAGCCATCCGGGACAGGGGGCCTACGAGCAGTACTTC
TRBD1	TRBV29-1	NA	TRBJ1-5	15	CSVATGTASNQPQHF	TGCAGCGTTGCTACCGGGACAGCTAGCAATCAGCCCCAGCATTTT
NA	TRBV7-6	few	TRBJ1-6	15	CASSLAGDKNSPLHF	TGTGCCAGCAGCTTAGCGGGGGACAAGAATTCACCCCTCCACTTT
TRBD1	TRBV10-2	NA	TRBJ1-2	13	CASSEYRTGSYTF	TGCGCCAGCAGTGAGTACCGGACAGGGAGCTACACCTTC
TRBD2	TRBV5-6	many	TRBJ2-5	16	CASSFRLAGGQETQYF	TGTGCCAGCAGCTTCCGACTAGCGGGCGGCCAAGAGACCCAGTACTTC
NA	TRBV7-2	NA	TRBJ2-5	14	CASSLVPSQETQYF	TGTGCCAGCAGCTTAGTTCCATCCCAAGAGACCCAGTACTTC
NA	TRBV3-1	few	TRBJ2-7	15	CASSQERRFSYEQYF	TGTGCCAGCAGCCAAGAACGCAGATTCTCCTACGAGCAGTACTTC
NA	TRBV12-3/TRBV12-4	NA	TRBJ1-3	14	CASSLTVSGNTIYF	TGTGCCAGCAGTTTGACAGTTTCTGGAAACACCATATATTTT
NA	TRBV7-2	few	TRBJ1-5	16	CASSLAGGRSNQPQHF	TGTGCCAGCAGCTTAGCGGGGGGCAGGAGCAATCAGCCCCAGCATTTT
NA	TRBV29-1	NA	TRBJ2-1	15	CSVDLGITGHNEQFF	TGCAGCGTTGATTTGGGCATCACGGGACACAATGAGCAGTTCTTC
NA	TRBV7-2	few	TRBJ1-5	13	CASSLSGVQPQHF	TGTGCCAGCAGCTTATCAGGGGTCCAGCCCCAGCATTTT
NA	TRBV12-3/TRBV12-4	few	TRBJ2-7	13	CASSLPGRYEQYF	TGTGCCAGCAGTTTACCAGGCAGGTACGAGCAGTACTTC
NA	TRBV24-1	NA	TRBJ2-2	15	CATSGRHWNTGELFF	TGTGCCACCAGTGGGAGACATTGGAACACCGGGGAGCTGTTTTTT